Listed here are 13 T cell receptor beta chains from one sample, sequenced in a study of blood T cell repertoires in COVID-19. Profiling relied on immunoSEQ multiplex PCR, and the TCRdb table lists in-frame clones only, not all of them. The table shows around 280,000 clones, with about 89% occurring only once. Sequenced sample: PBMCs or T cells enriched from blood (not recorded which). These receptors all come from a woman in her 40s who had recovered from COVID-19.

The rearrangement uses TRBV2 and TRBJ1-5; D is perhaps TRBD1 (5 bases). The CDR3 contains 17 residues. Germline loops: CDR1 SNHLY, CDR2 FYNNEI. With 3 bases removed from V and 5 bases from J, the gap between germline ends came to 20 bases. CDR3 region: CASSDPRGARDDQPQHF. In nucleotides, the CDR3 is TGTGCCAGCAGTGACCCGCGCGGGGCCAGGGACGATCAGCCCCAGCATTTT.

V usage is TRBV7-9 and J usage is TRBJ2-5, with D possibly matching TRBD1 (5 bases). V gave up 4 bases and J gave up 0 bases, with 9 bases separating them. This CDR3 spans 14 amino acids. The germline gives CDR1 SEHNR, CDR2 FQNEAQ (reference sequence). The CDR3 sequence: CASSSNRNQETQYF. The CDR3 bases are TGTGCCAGCAGCTCAAACAGGAACCAAGAGACCCAGTACTTC.

The J gene is TRBJ1-2, the V gene TRBV10-3; a weak D match, TRBD1 (5 bases). V lost 0 bases, J lost 8 bases, and 16 bases lay in between. The CDR3 contains 15 residues. Germline V gene sequence: CDR1 ENHRY, CDR2 SYGVKD. CDR3 region: CAISESPGVMWGYTF. Written as DNA, the CDR3 is TGTGCCATCAGTGAGTCACCGGGGGTAATGTGGGGCTACACCTTC.

This chain uses TRBV4-2 with TRBJ2-7; 7 bases are a match to TRBD1. Germline trimming cut 3 bases from V and 3 bases from J; bases unmatched to any gene: 5. Germline-derived CDR1 and CDR2 are LGHNA and YNFKEQ. The CDR3 has 14 residues. CDR3 DNA sequence: TGTGCCAGCAGCCACGTCGACAGGGTCTACGAGCAGTACTTC. Its translation is CASSHVDRVYEQYF.

The V gene is TRBV7-9, the J gene TRBJ2-3; 7 bases match TRBD1. The germline V gene encodes CDR1 SEHNR and CDR2 FQNEAQ (reference sequence). The CDR3 sequence is 14 residues long. After removal of 3 bases from V and 2 bases from J, the junction contained 2 bases not matched to a gene. The CDR3 loop is CASSFGTVTDTQYF. The CDR3 nucleotides are TGTGCCAGCAGCTTCGGGACAGTCACAGATACGCAGTATTTT.

The genes are TRBV5-1 and TRBJ1-2; 7 bases are shared with TRBD1. The CDR3 is made up of 13 amino acids. Trimming took 4 bases from V and 4 from J; bases not matched to a gene: 4. CDR1 SGHRS and CDR2 YFSETQ come from the germline V gene. Here the CDR3 reads CASSPGQIYGYTF. In DNA form, the CDR3 reads TGCGCCAGCAGCCCGGGACAGATCTATGGCTACACCTTC.

This chain uses TRBV6-2 or TRBV6-3 with TRBJ2-7; tentative D call: TRBD1 (6 bases). Germline CDR1 and CDR2: MNHEY and SVGEGT. The CDR3 extends over 15 amino acids. V lost 5 bases and J lost 2, with 16 bases in between. The CDR3 spells CASSTPGQGTYEQYF. CDR3 bases: TGTGCCAGCAGTACCCCGGGACAAGGAACCTACGAGCAGTACTTC.

The chain is built from TRBV2 and TRBJ1-5; possibly TRBD1 for D (5 bases). The germline V gene has CDR1 SNHLY and CDR2 FYNNEI. This CDR3 contains 13 residues. The V end was cut by 7 bases, the J end by 0 bases, with 7 bases between. CDR3 sequence reads: CASNRNSNQPQHF. Here the CDR3 DNA reads TGTGCCAGCAACAGGAATAGCAATCAGCCCCAGCATTTT.

The rearrangement joins TRBV7-2 to TRBJ2-3, with TRBD1 matching over 8 bases. The CDR3 covers 14 residues. CDR1 is SGHTA, CDR2 FQGNSA, per germline. J gave up 1 base and V 8 bases, and 5 bases lay outside the gene matches. The CDR3, as DNA: TGTGCCAGCCTAGACAGGGGAGGCACAGATACGCAGTATTTT. Amino acids: CASLDRGGTDTQYF.

This clone has just a few counts. The CDR3 nucleotides are TGTGCCTCGGCCGGGACAGGGGCCTCACCCCTCCACTTT. Protein: CASAGTGASPLHF. The chain has TRBV30 and TRBJ1-6; 10 bases fit TRBD1. Unmatched junction bases numbered 7, after V lost 7 bases and J lost 10 bases. This CDR3 has 13 amino acids. Looked up from germline, CDR1 is GTSNPN and CDR2 is SVGIG (reference sequence).

V is TRBV24-1 and J is TRBJ2-3; D might be TRBD2 (5 bases). V dropped 4 bases and J dropped 2 bases, with 15 bases sitting between them. Germline lookup yields CDR1 KGHDR and CDR2 SFDVKD. The CDR3 loop spans 16 amino acids. CDR3 DNA: TGTGCCACCAGTGAAGGGTCGGGGAGAGACACAGATACGCAGTATTTT. Translation gives CATSEGSGRDTDTQYF.

The chain uses TRBV5-4 and TRBJ1-1; D possibly corresponds to TRBD1 (5 bases). Germline V gene lookup returns CDR1 SGHNT and CDR2 YYREEE (reference sequence). The CDR3 is 14 amino acids. The V and J ends lost 6 bases and 6 bases respectively, with 18 bases between them. For the CDR3, the DNA is TGTGCCAGCAACGGGGGAGTAGGGGCATCTGAAGCTTTCTTT. As protein: CASNGGVGASEAFF.

The gene calls are TRBV5-1 and TRBJ2-3; 9 bases align to TRBD2. This CDR3 has 18 residues. Germline trimming cut 2 bases from V and 0 bases from J; bases unmatched to any gene: 10. Germline values: CDR1 SGHRS, CDR2 YFSETQ. This CDR3 is CASSLRLAESTSTDTQYF. The CDR3 region has the DNA TGCGCCAGCAGCTTAAGACTAGCGGAGAGTACTAGCACAGATACGCAGTATTTT. Together with reference TRBV5-1 and TRBJ2-3, the CDR3 gives the full variable domain: KAGVTQTPRYLIKTRGQQVTLSCSPISGHRSVSWYQQTPGQGLQFLFEYFSETQRNKGNFPGRFSGRQFSNSRSEMNVSTLELGDSALYLCASSLRLAESTSTDTQYFGPGTRLTVL.